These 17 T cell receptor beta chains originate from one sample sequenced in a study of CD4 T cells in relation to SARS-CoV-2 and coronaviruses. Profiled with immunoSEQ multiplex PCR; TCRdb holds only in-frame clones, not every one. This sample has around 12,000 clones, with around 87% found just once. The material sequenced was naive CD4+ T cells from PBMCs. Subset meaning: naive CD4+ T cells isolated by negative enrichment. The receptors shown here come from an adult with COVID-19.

In nucleotides, the CDR3 is TGTGCCAGTAGTAGGGACAGGTGGACGGAGACCCAGTACTTC. Protein product: CASSRDRWTETQYF. This sequence joins TRBV19 and TRBJ2-5; 8 bases align to TRBD1. The J segment lost 5 bases and the V segment lost 4 bases, leaving 6 bases of the junction unmatched. In germline, CDR1 is LNHDA, CDR2 SQIVND (reference sequence). This CDR3 spans 14 amino acids. The full variable domain, rest sourced from reference TRBV19 and TRBJ2-5, is DGGITQSPKYLFRKEGQNVTLSCEQNLNHDAMYWYRQDPGQGLRLIYYSQIVNDFQKGDIAEGYSVSREKKESFPLTVTSAQKNPTAFYLCASSRDRWTETQYFGPGTRLLVL.

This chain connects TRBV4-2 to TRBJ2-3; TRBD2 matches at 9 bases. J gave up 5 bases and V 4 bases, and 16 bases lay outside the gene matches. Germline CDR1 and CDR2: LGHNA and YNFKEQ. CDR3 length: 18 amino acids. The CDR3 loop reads CASSPVAGGPQSVDTQYF. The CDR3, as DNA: TGTGCCAGCAGCCCAGTGGCGGGGGGGCCCCAGTCTGTAGATACGCAGTATTTT.

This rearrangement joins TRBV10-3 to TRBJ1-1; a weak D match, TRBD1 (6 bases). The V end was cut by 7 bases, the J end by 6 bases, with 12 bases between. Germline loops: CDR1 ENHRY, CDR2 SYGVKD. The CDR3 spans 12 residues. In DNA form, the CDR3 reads TGTGCCATCATGCCCCAGGGGTCTGAAGCTTTCTTT. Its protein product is CAIMPQGSEAFF.

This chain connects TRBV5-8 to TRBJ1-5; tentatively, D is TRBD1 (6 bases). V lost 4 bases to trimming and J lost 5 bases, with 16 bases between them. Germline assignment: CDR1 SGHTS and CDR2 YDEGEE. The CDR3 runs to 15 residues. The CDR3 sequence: CASSGGQGIYQPQHF. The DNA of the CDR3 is TGTGCCAGCAGCGGTGGCCAGGGGATATATCAGCCCCAGCATTTT.

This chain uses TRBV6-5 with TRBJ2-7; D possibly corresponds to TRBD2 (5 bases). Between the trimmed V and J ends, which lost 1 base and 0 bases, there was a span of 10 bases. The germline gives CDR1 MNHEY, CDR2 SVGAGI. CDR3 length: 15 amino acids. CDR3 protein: CASSYYAGPSYEQYF. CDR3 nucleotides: TGTGCCAGCAGTTACTACGCGGGCCCCTCCTACGAGCAGTACTTC.

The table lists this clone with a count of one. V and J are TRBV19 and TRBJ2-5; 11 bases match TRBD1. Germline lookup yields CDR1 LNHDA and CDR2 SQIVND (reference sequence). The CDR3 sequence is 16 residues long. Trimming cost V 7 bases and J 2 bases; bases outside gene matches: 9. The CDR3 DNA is TGTGCCAGTATTTCCCCCGGGACAGGGGGTCAAGAGACCCAGTACTTC. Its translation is CASISPGTGGQETQYF.

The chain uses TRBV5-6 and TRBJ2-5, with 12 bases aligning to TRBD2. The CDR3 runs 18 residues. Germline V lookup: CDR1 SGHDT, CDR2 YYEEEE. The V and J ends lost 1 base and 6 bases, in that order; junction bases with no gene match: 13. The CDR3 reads CASSLWASGGAFQKTQYF. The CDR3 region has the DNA TGTGCCAGCAGCTTGTGGGCTAGCGGGGGGGCTTTTCAAAAGACCCAGTACTTC.

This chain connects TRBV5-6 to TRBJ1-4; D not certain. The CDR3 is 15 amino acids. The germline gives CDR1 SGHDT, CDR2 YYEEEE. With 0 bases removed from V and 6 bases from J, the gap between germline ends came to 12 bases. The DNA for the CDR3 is TGTGCCAGCAGCTTGGTGGGAGTTTCAGATGAAAAACTGTTTTTT. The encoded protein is CASSLVGVSDEKLFF.

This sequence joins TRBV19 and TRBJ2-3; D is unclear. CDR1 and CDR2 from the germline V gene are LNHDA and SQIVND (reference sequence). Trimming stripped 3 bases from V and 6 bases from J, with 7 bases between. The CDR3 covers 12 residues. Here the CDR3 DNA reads TGTGCCAGTAGTATCTCTAGTGATACGCAGTATTTT. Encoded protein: CASSISSDTQYF.

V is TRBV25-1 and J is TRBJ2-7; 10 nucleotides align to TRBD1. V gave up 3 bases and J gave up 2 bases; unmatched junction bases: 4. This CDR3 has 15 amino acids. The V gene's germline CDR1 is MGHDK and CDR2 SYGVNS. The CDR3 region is CASSDRGQGAYEQYF. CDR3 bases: TGTGCCAGCAGTGACCGCGGACAGGGGGCCTACGAGCAGTACTTC.

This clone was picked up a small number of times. The CDR3 region has the DNA TGTGCCAGCAGTTTATACCTCGGGGGCTTGAACACTGAAGCTTTCTTT. It encodes CASSLYLGGLNTEAFF. This rearrangement joins TRBV27 to TRBJ1-1; perhaps TRBD1 as D (6 bases). Trimming cost V 1 base and J 0 bases, with 12 bases left between them. The CDR3 has 16 residues. Germline assignment: CDR1 MNHEY and CDR2 SMNVEV (reference sequence).

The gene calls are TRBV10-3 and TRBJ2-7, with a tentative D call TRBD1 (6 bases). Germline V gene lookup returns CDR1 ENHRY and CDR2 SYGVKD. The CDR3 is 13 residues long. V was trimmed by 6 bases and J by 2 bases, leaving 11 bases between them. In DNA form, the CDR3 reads TGTGCCATCAGCACAAGGGGGACCTACGAGCAGTACTTC. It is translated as CAISTRGTYEQYF.

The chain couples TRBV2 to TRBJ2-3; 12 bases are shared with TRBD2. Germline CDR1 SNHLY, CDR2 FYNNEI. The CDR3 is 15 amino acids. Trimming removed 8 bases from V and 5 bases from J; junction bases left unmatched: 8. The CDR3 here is CASRRLAGEIDTQYF. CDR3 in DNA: TGTGCCAGCCGAAGACTAGCGGGGGAGATAGATACGCAGTATTTT. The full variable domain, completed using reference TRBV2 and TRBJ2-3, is EPEVTQTPSHQVTQMGQEVILRCVPISNHLYFYWYRQILGQKVEFLVSFYNNEISEKSEIFDDQFSVERPDGSNFTLKIRSTKLEDSAMYFCASRRLAGEIDTQYFGPGTRLTVL.

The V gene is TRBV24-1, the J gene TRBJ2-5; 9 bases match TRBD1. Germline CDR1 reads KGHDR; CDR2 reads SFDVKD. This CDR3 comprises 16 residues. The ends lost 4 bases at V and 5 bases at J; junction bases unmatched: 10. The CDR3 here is CATSDYTQGAGETQYF. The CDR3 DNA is TGTGCCACCAGTGACTACACACAGGGGGCGGGTGAGACCCAGTACTTC.

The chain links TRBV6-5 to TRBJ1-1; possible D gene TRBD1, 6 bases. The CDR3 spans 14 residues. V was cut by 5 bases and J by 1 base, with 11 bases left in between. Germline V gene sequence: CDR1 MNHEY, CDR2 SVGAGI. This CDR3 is CASSQQGRNTEAFF. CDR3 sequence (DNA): TGTGCCAGCAGTCAACAGGGCCGGAACACTGAAGCTTTCTTT.

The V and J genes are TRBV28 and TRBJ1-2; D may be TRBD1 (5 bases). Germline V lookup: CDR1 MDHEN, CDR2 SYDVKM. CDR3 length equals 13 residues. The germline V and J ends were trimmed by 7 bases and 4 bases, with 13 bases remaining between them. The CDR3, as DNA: TGTGCCAGCACCATTAGGGGTGGCTATGGCTACACCTTC. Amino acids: CASTIRGGYGYTF.

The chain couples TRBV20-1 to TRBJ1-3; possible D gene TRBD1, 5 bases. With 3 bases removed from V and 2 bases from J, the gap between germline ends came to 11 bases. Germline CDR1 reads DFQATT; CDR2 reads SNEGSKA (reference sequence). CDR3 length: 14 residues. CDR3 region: CSASRGAAGNTIYF. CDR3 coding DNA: TGCAGTGCTAGTAGGGGTGCGGCTGGAAACACCATATATTTT.